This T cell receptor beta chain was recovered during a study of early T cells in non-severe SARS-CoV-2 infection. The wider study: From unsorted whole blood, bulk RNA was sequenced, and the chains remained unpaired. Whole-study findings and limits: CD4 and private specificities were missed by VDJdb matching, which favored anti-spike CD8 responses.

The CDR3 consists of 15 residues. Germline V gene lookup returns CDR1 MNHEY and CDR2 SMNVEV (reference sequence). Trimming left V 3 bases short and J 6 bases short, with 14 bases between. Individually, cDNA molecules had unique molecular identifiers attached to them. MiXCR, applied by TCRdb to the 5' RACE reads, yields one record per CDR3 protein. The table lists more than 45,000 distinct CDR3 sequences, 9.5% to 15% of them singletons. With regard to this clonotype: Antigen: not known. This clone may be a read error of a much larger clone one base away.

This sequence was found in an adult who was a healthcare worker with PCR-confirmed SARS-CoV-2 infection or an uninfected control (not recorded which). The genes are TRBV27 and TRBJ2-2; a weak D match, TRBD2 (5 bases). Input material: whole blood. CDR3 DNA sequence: TGTGCCAGCAGTTTCTTGGTGGGAGAAGCCGGGGAGCTGTTTTTT. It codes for CASSFLVGEAGELFF.